The rows below give T cell receptor beta chains drawn from one sample of a study of technical replicates of blood from four donors. This table comes from immunoSEQ multiplex PCR, and its TCRdb copy is limited to in-frame clones, with some not included. The sample has 67,000 or so clones, nearly 97% seen once. The sequenced sample consisted of T cells isolated from PBMCs. These receptors all come from a human donor in good health. Both conserved end residues are part of each CDR3. D genes are given only for firm matches. Clone sizes are given selectively: once, few, many, or a class where the clone is expanded.

d_call: NA; v_call: TRBV19; j_call: TRBJ1-1; clone_size: NA; cdr3_nt: TGTGCCAGTAGGAAGGAGGGGTACACTGAAGCTTTCTTT; cdr3_aa: CASRKEGYTEAFF
d_call: NA; v_call: TRBV5-1; j_call: TRBJ1-2; clone_size: NA; cdr3_nt: TGCGCCAGCCGAAGGGAATCGGACTCTTTCTATGGCTACACCTTC; cdr3_aa: CASRRESDSFYGYTF
d_call: TRBD2; v_call: TRBV2; j_call: TRBJ2-3; clone_size: once; cdr3_nt: TGTGCCAGCAGGGAGCGGGGAGATACGCAGTATTTT; cdr3_aa: CASRERGDTQYF
d_call: TRBD2; v_call: TRBV4-1; j_call: TRBJ2-5; clone_size: NA; cdr3_nt: TGCGCCAGCAGCCCTCCCGGACTAGCTCGGGACCGGGAGACCCAGTACTTC; cdr3_aa: CASSPPGLARDRETQYF
d_call: NA; v_call: TRBV7-6; j_call: TRBJ2-5; clone_size: NA; cdr3_nt: TGTGCCAGCAGCCAAGACTGGGAGACCCAGTACTTC; cdr3_aa: CASSQDWETQYF
d_call: NA; v_call: TRBV21-1; j_call: TRBJ2-7; clone_size: once; cdr3_nt: TGTGCCAGCAGCAACAGCCTTACAGGGGTGGCCTACGAGCAGTACTTC; cdr3_aa: CASSNSLTGVAYEQYF
d_call: NA; v_call: TRBV5-1; j_call: TRBJ2-1; clone_size: NA; cdr3_nt: TGCGCCAGCAGCTTGGCCGGACTATCCGAGCAGTTCTTC; cdr3_aa: CASSLAGLSEQFF
d_call: TRBD2; v_call: TRBV30; j_call: TRBJ2-7; clone_size: few; cdr3_nt: TGTGCCTGGAGCACGCGGGGACTAGCCTACGAGCAGTACTTC; cdr3_aa: CAWSTRGLAYEQYF
d_call: NA; v_call: TRBV6-1; j_call: TRBJ1-1; clone_size: NA; cdr3_nt: TGTGCCAGCATATATCAGGGTTGGCCGGACACTGAAGCTTTCTTT; cdr3_aa: CASIYQGWPDTEAFF
d_call: TRBD2; v_call: TRBV27; j_call: TRBJ2-3; clone_size: NA; cdr3_nt: TGTGCCAGCAGTTTCCATAGCGGGGGGCTCACAGATACGCAGTATTTT; cdr3_aa: CASSFHSGGLTDTQYF
d_call: NA; v_call: TRBV7-2; j_call: TRBJ1-1; clone_size: NA; cdr3_nt: TGTGCCAGCAGGTCCGACAGGCGAACTGAAGCTTTCTTT; cdr3_aa: CASRSDRRTEAFF
d_call: NA; v_call: TRBV15; j_call: TRBJ2-7; clone_size: NA; cdr3_nt: TGTGCCACCAGCAGAGATAGCGGCGGAGGCTACGAGCAGTACTTC; cdr3_aa: CATSRDSGGGYEQYF
d_call: NA; v_call: TRBV2; j_call: TRBJ1-1; clone_size: few; cdr3_nt: TGTGCCAGCAGTGAACGACAGGAAATGTTCACTGAAGCTTTCTTT; cdr3_aa: CASSERQEMFTEAFF
d_call: TRBD1; v_call: TRBV9; j_call: TRBJ1-5; clone_size: once; cdr3_nt: TGTGCCAGCAGCGCCGGGACAGATCAGCCCCAGCATTTT; cdr3_aa: CASSAGTDQPQHF
d_call: TRBD2; v_call: TRBV5-4; j_call: TRBJ2-2; clone_size: NA; cdr3_nt: TGTGCCAGCAGCCCGACTAGCGGGAGGACCGGGGAGCTGTTTTTT; cdr3_aa: CASSPTSGRTGELFF
d_call: NA; v_call: TRBV6-5; j_call: TRBJ1-2; clone_size: NA; cdr3_nt: TGTGCCAGCAGTCCTTGGGCGGGCACCTCCTATGGCTACACCTTC; cdr3_aa: CASSPWAGTSYGYTF
d_call: NA; v_call: TRBV4-2; j_call: TRBJ1-1; clone_size: NA; cdr3_nt: TGTGCCAGCAGCCAGGGGGGATTGGGACGCAACACTGAAGCTTTCTTT; cdr3_aa: CASSQGGLGRNTEAFF
d_call: TRBD1; v_call: TRBV11-2; j_call: TRBJ2-2; clone_size: NA; cdr3_nt: TGTGCCAGCACCTACAGACAGGGGGCGAACACCGGGGAGCTGTTTTTT; cdr3_aa: CASTYRQGANTGELFF
d_call: NA; v_call: TRBV10-3; j_call: TRBJ2-2; clone_size: NA; cdr3_nt: TGTGCCATCAGTGAGTCTTCAGACACCGGGGAGCTGTTTTTT; cdr3_aa: CAISESSDTGELFF
d_call: TRBD2; v_call: TRBV5-1; j_call: TRBJ2-1; clone_size: NA; cdr3_nt: TGCGCCAGCAGCCCCAGCGGGGATTACGGTGAGCAGTTCTTC; cdr3_aa: CASSPSGDYGEQFF
d_call: TRBD1; v_call: TRBV6-6; j_call: TRBJ2-5; clone_size: NA; cdr3_nt: TGTGCCAGCAGGAACAGGGGTTTTGGCGGGACCCAGTACTTC; cdr3_aa: CASRNRGFGGTQYF
d_call: TRBD2; v_call: TRBV6-5; j_call: TRBJ2-3; clone_size: NA; cdr3_nt: TGTGCCAGCAGCCCCGCCGGGGGGGCCTCAGATACGCAGTATTTT; cdr3_aa: CASSPAGGASDTQYF
d_call: NA; v_call: TRBV2; j_call: TRBJ2-1; clone_size: NA; cdr3_nt: TGTGCCAGCAGGGAAATGGCGGGGACGTACAATGAGCAGTTCTTC; cdr3_aa: CASREMAGTYNEQFF
d_call: NA; v_call: TRBV7-9; j_call: TRBJ2-5; clone_size: once; cdr3_nt: TGTGCCAGCAGCTTAGCAGGGGGAATGGTGACCCAGTACTTC; cdr3_aa: CASSLAGGMVTQYF
d_call: NA; v_call: TRBV9; j_call: TRBJ1-3; clone_size: NA; cdr3_nt: TGTGCCAGCAGTACAGGGCGAAACTTTGGAAACACCATATATTTT; cdr3_aa: CASSTGRNFGNTIYF
d_call: TRBD1; v_call: TRBV4-1; j_call: TRBJ2-7; clone_size: NA; cdr3_nt: TGCGCCAGCAGCCAACCCGGGACAGGATCCTACGAGCAGTACTTC; cdr3_aa: CASSQPGTGSYEQYF
d_call: NA; v_call: TRBV14; j_call: TRBJ2-1; clone_size: once; cdr3_nt: TGTGCCAGCAGCCAAGACAGGGGGGACTTGACTGCAAATGAGCAGTTCTTC; cdr3_aa: CASSQDRGDLTANEQFF
d_call: NA; v_call: TRBV5-1; j_call: TRBJ2-7; clone_size: NA; cdr3_nt: TGCGCCAGCAGCTTCGGGACTTTTACCTACGAGCAGTACTTC; cdr3_aa: CASSFGTFTYEQYF
d_call: TRBD1; v_call: TRBV14; j_call: TRBJ1-3; clone_size: NA; cdr3_nt: TGTGCCAGCAGCCAAGAGGGACAGGGAAGAAACACCATATATTTT; cdr3_aa: CASSQEGQGRNTIYF
d_call: TRBD2; v_call: TRBV27; j_call: TRBJ2-7; clone_size: NA; cdr3_nt: TGTGCCAGCAGTTTAACTAGCGGGATCTCCTACGAGCAGTACTTC; cdr3_aa: CASSLTSGISYEQYF
d_call: NA; v_call: TRBV6-1; j_call: TRBJ1-5; clone_size: NA; cdr3_nt: TGTGCCAGCAGTGTTCGTCGGGGCAATCAGCCCCAGCATTTT; cdr3_aa: CASSVRRGNQPQHF
d_call: TRBD1; v_call: TRBV30; j_call: TRBJ1-4; clone_size: NA; cdr3_nt: TGTGCCTGGAGGGCAGGGAGGAGGGGGCCCACTAATGAAAAACTGTTTTTT; cdr3_aa: CAWRAGRRGPTNEKLFF
d_call: TRBD1; v_call: TRBV5-6; j_call: TRBJ2-7; clone_size: NA; cdr3_nt: TGTGCCAGCAGACTCAGGCAGGGGGCACGCGAGCAGTACTTC; cdr3_aa: CASRLRQGAREQYF
d_call: TRBD1; v_call: TRBV28; j_call: TRBJ2-1; clone_size: NA; cdr3_nt: TGTGCCAGCAGTTTTCTTCAGGGACAGGGATACAATGAGCAGTTCTTC; cdr3_aa: CASSFLQGQGYNEQFF
d_call: NA; v_call: TRBV5-4; j_call: TRBJ1-2; clone_size: NA; cdr3_nt: TGTGCCAGCAGCTCTGGGGGGACGGCGCCCATCTATGGCTACACCTTC; cdr3_aa: CASSSGGTAPIYGYTF
d_call: NA; v_call: TRBV7-2; j_call: TRBJ1-1; clone_size: NA; cdr3_nt: TGTGCCAGCCATAACTTGGGACTGCGAACGAACACTGAAGCTTTCTTT; cdr3_aa: CASHNLGLRTNTEAFF
d_call: TRBD1; v_call: TRBV6-6; j_call: TRBJ1-2; clone_size: NA; cdr3_nt: TGTGCCAGCAGAGGATACAGGGGGTTAGACTATGGCTACACCTTC; cdr3_aa: CASRGYRGLDYGYTF
d_call: TRBD1; v_call: TRBV6-5; j_call: TRBJ1-5; clone_size: NA; cdr3_nt: TGTGCCAGCAGCACCGACAGGGGGCAGAATCAGCCCCAGCATTTT; cdr3_aa: CASSTDRGQNQPQHF
d_call: TRBD2; v_call: TRBV27; j_call: TRBJ2-7; clone_size: NA; cdr3_nt: TGTGCCAGCAGTTTGACTAGCGGGAGGGCCTTGTACGAGCAGTACTTC; cdr3_aa: CASSLTSGRALYEQYF
d_call: TRBD2; v_call: TRBV4-1; j_call: TRBJ2-1; clone_size: NA; cdr3_nt: TGCGCCAGCAGGCCTACCACGGCGGGGGGGCCGAGGGAGCAGTTCTTC; cdr3_aa: CASRPTTAGGPREQFF
d_call: TRBD1; v_call: TRBV11-2; j_call: TRBJ1-3; clone_size: NA; cdr3_nt: TGTGCCAGCAGAGCACAGGGGGCAGACGGAAACACCATATATTTT; cdr3_aa: CASRAQGADGNTIYF
d_call: TRBD1; v_call: TRBV7-3; j_call: TRBJ1-1; clone_size: NA; cdr3_nt: TGTGCCAGCCGGGACAGATTGAACACTGAAGCTTTCTTT; cdr3_aa: CASRDRLNTEAFF
d_call: NA; v_call: TRBV18; j_call: TRBJ1-2; clone_size: NA; cdr3_nt: TGTGCCAGCTCCCCCGACAGCACTAACTATGGCTACACCTTC; cdr3_aa: CASSPDSTNYGYTF
d_call: NA; v_call: TRBV7-6; j_call: TRBJ2-7; clone_size: NA; cdr3_nt: TGTGCCAGCAGCTTAGATGTTACGACCGGTGGGGAGGAGCAGTACTTC; cdr3_aa: CASSLDVTTGGEEQYF
d_call: NA; v_call: TRBV28; j_call: TRBJ2-3; clone_size: NA; cdr3_nt: TGTGCCACAAACAGGGGGGGTACACCAGATACGCAGTATTTT; cdr3_aa: CATNRGGTPDTQYF